This T cell receptor (beta chain) was recovered during a study of T cell repertoires in cytomegalovirus infection. Overall study: In public TCR beta signatures, there were indications of both CMV infection and matching HLA type. Findings and caveats of the study: Totalled public TCR beta family frequency picked out people who carried CMV plus the relevant HLA.

The CDR3 has 15 residues. With V trimmed by 1 base and J by 10 bases, 6 bases remained unmatched. Germline V gene data show CDR1 as SGHDN and CDR2 as FVKESK. TCRdb re-called the reads with MiXCR, one entry per CDR3 protein. The sample includes hundreds of thousands of distinct CDR3 sequences, approximately 34% of them seen just once. This clonotype was seen a few times. Its target is unknown. This chain uses TRBV14 with TRBJ2-1, with 11 bases fitting TRBD2. Sequencing used PBMCs. The source of this sequence is a human donor in good health (CMV status not recorded). Some clones in this sample may be carry-over from other donors' samples. In DNA, the CDR3 is TGTGCCAGCAGCCAAGGAATACTAGCGGGAGAGGAGCAGTTCTTC. Its protein is CASSQGILAGEEQFF.